Here is one T cell receptor beta chain with its context. This sample was taken from a study of CD8 T cells in Susac syndrome. The authors reverse transcribed about 0.5 to 1 ug RNA with random hexamers. TCRdb re-called the immunoSEQ multiplex PCR reads through MiXCR, storing one row per CDR3 protein. This sample has 75,000 to 95,000 distinct CDR3 sequences, with 95% found just once. V dropped 5 bases and J dropped 3 bases, with 23 bases sitting between them. This CDR3 comprises 18 residues. The V gene's germline CDR1 is LNHDA and CDR2 SQIVND (reference sequence). The TCR comes from a human donor with Susac syndrome. Material: CD8+ T cells from PBMCs. J is TRBJ2-1 and V is TRBV19; perhaps TRBD1 as D (5 bases). For the CDR3, the DNA is TGTGCCAGTAGTCTCCTGTCTGCATCAGGGTTTTACTACAATGAGCAGTTCTTC. Amino acid sequence: CASSLLSASGFYYNEQFF.